This TCR beta chain was captured in a study of blood T cell repertoires in COVID-19. Study-wide context: Nucleic acid was either cDNA or gDNA, and it came from T cells, B-cell-depleted T cells, or PBMCs.

This clone was counted between two and nine times. Assay used: immunoSEQ multiplex PCR; TCRdb lists only in-frame clones, some missing. This sample has approximately 180,000 clones, with roughly nine tenths found just once. V was pared by 2 bases and J by 6 bases, with 15 bases between. CDR3 length: 15 amino acids. Germline CDR1 SGHTS, CDR2 YDEGEE. The chain joins TRBV5-8 to TRBJ1-5; TRBD1 might be the D (6 bases). The material sequenced was peripheral blood. The TCR originated in a man aged 60-69 years with active or convalescent COVID-19. The CDR3 here is CASSFFSGASQPQHF. The CDR3 nucleotides are TGTGCCAGCAGCTTTTTTTCAGGGGCCAGTCAGCCCCAGCATTTT.